The clone carrying this T cell receptor (beta chain) was detected many times. Its specificity is unknown. Amplification targeted the TCR beta CDR3 regions, with RNA transcripts as the source material. The library came from an HTBI-primed first-round RT-PCR and a second-round multiplex PCR. Via MiXCR, TCRdb re-called the multiplex PCR reads, giving one row per CDR3 protein. Of 150,000 to 200,000 distinct CDR3 sequences detected, 39% appear once; the ten largest clones hold roughly 9%. The entry originates in a study of Graves' ophthalmopathy and Graves' hyperthyroidism. Study conclusions and caveats: Among expanded thyroid clonotypes above 0.001 frequency, most also occurred in blood.

Active ophthalmopathy (CAS at least 3, NOSPECS at least 4), lasting under 3 months. Diagnoses were established from clinical symptoms, serum thyroxine, TRAb, thyroid ultrasound and orbital computed tomography. Isolation of PBMCs was performed using 9 to 10 ml of fresh peripheral blood. This CDR3 spans 14 amino acids. Germline V gene sequence: CDR1 DFQATT, CDR2 SNEGSKA (reference sequence). V lost 3 bases, J lost 1 base, and 10 bases lay in between. The sequenced sample was peripheral blood. The receptor's source is a man aged 25-45 years with Graves' ophthalmopathy. The chain links TRBV20-1 to TRBJ1-5; D remains ambiguous. CDR3 in DNA: TGCAGTGCTAGCGATCTGATCAGCAATCAGCCCCAGCATTTT. Protein product: CSASDLISNQPQHF.